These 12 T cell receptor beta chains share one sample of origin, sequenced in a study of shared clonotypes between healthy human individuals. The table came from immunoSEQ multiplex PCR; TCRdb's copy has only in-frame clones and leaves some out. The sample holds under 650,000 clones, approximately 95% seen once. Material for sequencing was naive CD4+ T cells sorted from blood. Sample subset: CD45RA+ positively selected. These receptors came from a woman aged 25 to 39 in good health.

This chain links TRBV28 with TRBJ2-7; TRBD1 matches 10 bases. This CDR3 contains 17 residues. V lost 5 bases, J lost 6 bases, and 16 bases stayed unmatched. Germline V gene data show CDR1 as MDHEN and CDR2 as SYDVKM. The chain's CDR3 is CASSRGDRGVLALEQYF. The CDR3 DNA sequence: TGTGCCAGCAGTCGGGGGGACAGGGGCGTCCTAGCGCTCGAGCAGTACTTC.

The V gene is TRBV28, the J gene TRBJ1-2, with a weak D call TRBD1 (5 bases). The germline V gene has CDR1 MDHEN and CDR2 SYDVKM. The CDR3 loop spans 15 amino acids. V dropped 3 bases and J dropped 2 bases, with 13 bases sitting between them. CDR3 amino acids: CASSFAGIGNYGYTF. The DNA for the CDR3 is TGTGCCAGCAGTTTCGCAGGGATCGGCAACTATGGCTACACCTTC.

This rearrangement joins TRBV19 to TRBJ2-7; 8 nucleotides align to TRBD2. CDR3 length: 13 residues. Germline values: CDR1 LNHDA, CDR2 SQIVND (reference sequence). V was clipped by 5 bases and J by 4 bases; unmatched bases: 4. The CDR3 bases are TGTGCCAGTAGTCCCCGGGAGGGGTACGAGCAGTACTTC. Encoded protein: CASSPREGYEQYF.

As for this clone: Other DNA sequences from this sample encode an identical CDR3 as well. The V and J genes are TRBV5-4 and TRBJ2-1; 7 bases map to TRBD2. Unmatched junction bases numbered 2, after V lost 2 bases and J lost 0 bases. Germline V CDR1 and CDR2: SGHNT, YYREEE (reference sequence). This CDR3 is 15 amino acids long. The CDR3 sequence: CASSFGGSSYNEQFF. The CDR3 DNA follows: TGTGCCAGCAGCTTTGGCGGGAGCTCCTACAATGAGCAGTTCTTC.

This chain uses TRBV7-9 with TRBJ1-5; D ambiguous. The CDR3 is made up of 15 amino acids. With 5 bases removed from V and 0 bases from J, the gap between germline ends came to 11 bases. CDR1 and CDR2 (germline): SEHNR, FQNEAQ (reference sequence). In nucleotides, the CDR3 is TGTGCCAGCAGCACGGACCTTCTTAGCAATCAGCCCCAGCATTTT. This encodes CASSTDLLSNQPQHF.

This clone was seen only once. CDR3 in DNA: TGTGCCAGCAGGGGGACGCAGGGGGCCCTGAACACCATATATTTT. This translates into CASRGTQGALNTIYF. The chain links TRBV28 to TRBJ1-3, with 8 bases aligning to TRBD1. Germline assignment: CDR1 MDHEN and CDR2 SYDVKM. The length of the CDR3 is 15 residues. Trimming took 6 bases from V and 7 from J; bases not matched to a gene: 11.

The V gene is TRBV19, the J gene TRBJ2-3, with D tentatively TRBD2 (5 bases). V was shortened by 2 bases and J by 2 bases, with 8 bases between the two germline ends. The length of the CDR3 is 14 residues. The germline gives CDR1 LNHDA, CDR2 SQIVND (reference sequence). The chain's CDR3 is CASSISGNTDTQYF. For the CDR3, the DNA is TGTGCCAGTAGTATAAGCGGAAACACAGATACGCAGTATTTT.

CDR3 sequence reads: CASMSPSAYYEQYF. CDR3 in DNA: TGCGCCAGCATGAGCCCCAGCGCTTACTACGAGCAGTACTTC. V and J are TRBV23-1 and TRBJ2-7; D ambiguous. TRBV23-1 is flagged as an ORF with uncertain function. The length of the CDR3 is 14 residues. Between the trimmed V and J ends, which lost 7 bases and 3 bases, there was a span of 16 bases.

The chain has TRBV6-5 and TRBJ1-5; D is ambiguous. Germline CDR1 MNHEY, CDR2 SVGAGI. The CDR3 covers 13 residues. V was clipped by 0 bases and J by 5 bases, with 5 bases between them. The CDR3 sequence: CASSYSEDQPQHF. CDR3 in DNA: TGTGCCAGCAGTTACTCGGAGGATCAGCCCCAGCATTTT.

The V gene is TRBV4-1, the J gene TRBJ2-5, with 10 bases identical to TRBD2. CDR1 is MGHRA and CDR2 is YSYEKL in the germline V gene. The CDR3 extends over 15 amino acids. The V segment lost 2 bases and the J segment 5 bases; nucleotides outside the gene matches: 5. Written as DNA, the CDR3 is TGCGCCAGCAGCCAACTAGCGGGAGTTTATGAGACCCAGTACTTC. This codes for CASSQLAGVYETQYF.

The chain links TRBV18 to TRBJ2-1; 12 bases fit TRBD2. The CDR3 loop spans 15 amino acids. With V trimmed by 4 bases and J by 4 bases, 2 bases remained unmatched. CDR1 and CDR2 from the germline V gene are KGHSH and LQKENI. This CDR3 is CASSLTSGGYNEQFF. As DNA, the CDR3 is TGTGCCAGCTCACTGACTAGCGGGGGATACAATGAGCAGTTCTTC.

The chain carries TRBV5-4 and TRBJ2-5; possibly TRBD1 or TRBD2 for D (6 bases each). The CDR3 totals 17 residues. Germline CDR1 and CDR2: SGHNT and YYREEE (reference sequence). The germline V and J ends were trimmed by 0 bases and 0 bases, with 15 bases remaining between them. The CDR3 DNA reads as TGTGCCAGCAGCTTGGATATGGGGGGCACTTACCAAGAGACCCAGTACTTC. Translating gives CASSLDMGGTYQETQYF.